Listed below are T cell receptor beta chains from one sample, sequenced in a study of blood T cell repertoires in COVID-19. Some clones are missing from TCRdb's copy, which holds only in-frame ones; the method was immunoSEQ multiplex PCR. This sample has about 100,000 clones, with 85% found just once. The specimen was peripheral blood. These receptors all stem from a man aged 60 to 75 with acute or convalescent COVID-19. CDR3s include the opening cysteine and the closing phenylalanine or tryptophan. Fields, in order: clone size, V gene, D gene, J gene, CDR3 DNA, CDR3 protein. The D gene is left open where the match is weak. Clone sizes are given selectively: once, few, many, or a class where the clone is expanded.

clone size: NA; V gene: TRBV7-8; D gene: NA; J gene: TRBJ2-7; CDR3 DNA: TGTGCCAGCAGCTTAGACAGGGCCTACGAGCAGTACTTC; CDR3 protein: CASSLDRAYEQYF
clone size: once; V gene: TRBV6-2/TRBV6-3; D gene: TRBD2; J gene: TRBJ2-7; CDR3 DNA: TGTGCCAGCAGTCGCCATAGCGGGGGGGCCTACGAGCAGTACTTC; CDR3 protein: CASSRHSGGAYEQYF
clone size: NA; V gene: TRBV27; D gene: NA; J gene: TRBJ2-3; CDR3 DNA: TGTGCCAGCAGTTTATTGCGGGGTGTCAGCACAGATACGCAGTATTTT; CDR3 protein: CASSLLRGVSTDTQYF
clone size: NA; V gene: TRBV27; D gene: NA; J gene: TRBJ2-1; CDR3 DNA: TGTGCCAGCAGTTTCAGCTCCTACAATGAGCAGTTCTTC; CDR3 protein: CASSFSSYNEQFF
clone size: few; V gene: TRBV11-1; D gene: NA; J gene: TRBJ2-5; CDR3 DNA: TGTGCCAGCAGCTTACCCTGGCGGGAGACCCAGTACTTC; CDR3 protein: CASSLPWRETQYF
clone size: NA; V gene: TRBV21-1; D gene: NA; J gene: TRBJ1-1; CDR3 DNA: TGTGCCGGTTCCTGGCAGGATCGAGACACTGAAGCTTTCTTT; CDR3 protein: CAGSWQDRDTEAFF
clone size: few; V gene: TRBV4-2; D gene: NA; J gene: TRBJ2-7; CDR3 DNA: TGTGCCAGCAGCCCAGGCCCCCGGAGCGCGGGCGAGCAGTACTTC; CDR3 protein: CASSPGPRSAGEQYF
clone size: few; V gene: TRBV6-5; D gene: NA; J gene: TRBJ1-2; CDR3 DNA: TGTGCCAGCAGATCCGTGGGGCATGGCTACACCTTC; CDR3 protein: CASRSVGHGYTF
clone size: NA; V gene: TRBV29-1; D gene: TRBD1; J gene: TRBJ1-4; CDR3 DNA: TGCAGCGTCCCGGACAGGGTAGGGGAAAAACTGTTTTTT; CDR3 protein: CSVPDRVGEKLFF
clone size: NA; V gene: TRBV9; D gene: TRBD2; J gene: TRBJ2-4; CDR3 DNA: TGTGCCAGCAGTGGACCCGGGACTAGTAACATTCAGTACTTC; CDR3 protein: CASSGPGTSNIQYF
clone size: NA; V gene: TRBV18; D gene: TRBD2; J gene: TRBJ2-5; CDR3 DNA: TGTGCCAGCTCACCGACTAGCGGGAAAGAGACCCAGTACTTC; CDR3 protein: CASSPTSGKETQYF
clone size: once; V gene: TRBV5-1; D gene: TRBD1; J gene: TRBJ2-2; CDR3 DNA: TGCGCCAGCAGCAAGACAGGGGTGGAGCACGGGGAGCTGTTTTTT; CDR3 protein: CASSKTGVEHGELFF
clone size: once; V gene: TRBV5-1; D gene: NA; J gene: TRBJ2-7; CDR3 DNA: TGCGCCAGCAGCGGAGAGGGATTGGAGCAGTACTTC; CDR3 protein: CASSGEGLEQYF
clone size: NA; V gene: TRBV7-8; D gene: NA; J gene: TRBJ1-2; CDR3 DNA: TGTGCCACCAGAAACTCACGAGGCTATGGCTACACCTTC; CDR3 protein: CATRNSRGYGYTF
clone size: few; V gene: TRBV19; D gene: NA; J gene: TRBJ2-2; CDR3 DNA: TGTGCCAGTAGTAAACTAGCTAGGGAGCTGTTTTTT; CDR3 protein: CASSKLARELFF
clone size: NA; V gene: TRBV7-2; D gene: NA; J gene: TRBJ1-2; CDR3 DNA: TGTGCCAGCAGCTTAGCGGCCAGCGAATATGGCTACACCTTC; CDR3 protein: CASSLAASEYGYTF
clone size: few; V gene: TRBV9; D gene: TRBD2; J gene: TRBJ2-2; CDR3 DNA: TGTGCCAGCAGCGCTTCTAGCGGGAGGGCCGGCGGGGAGCTGTTTTTT; CDR3 protein: CASSASSGRAGGELFF
clone size: once; V gene: TRBV12-3/TRBV12-4; D gene: NA; J gene: TRBJ1-6; CDR3 DNA: TGTGCCAGCAGTCTAAACGGGGATTCACCCCTCCACTTT; CDR3 protein: CASSLNGDSPLHF
clone size: once; V gene: TRBV5-1; D gene: TRBD1; J gene: TRBJ2-1; CDR3 DNA: TGCGCCAGCAGCATTGGGGGGACAGGTTCCTACAATGAGCAGTTCTTC; CDR3 protein: CASSIGGTGSYNEQFF
clone size: NA; V gene: TRBV15; D gene: NA; J gene: TRBJ2-2; CDR3 DNA: TGTGCCACCAGCAGAGCGACTACCGGGGAGCTGTTTTTT; CDR3 protein: CATSRATTGELFF
clone size: NA; V gene: TRBV30; D gene: TRBD2; J gene: TRBJ2-1; CDR3 DNA: TGTGCCTGCCCACGGATTAGCGGGGGGAGATCCTACAATGAGCAGTTCTTC; CDR3 protein: CACPRISGGRSYNEQFF
clone size: NA; V gene: TRBV18; D gene: NA; J gene: TRBJ1-4; CDR3 DNA: TGTGCCAGCTCACCGGGAGGCGGTGTTGAAAAACTGTTTTTT; CDR3 protein: CASSPGGGVEKLFF
clone size: NA; V gene: TRBV19; D gene: TRBD1; J gene: TRBJ2-7; CDR3 DNA: TGTGCCAGCATCGGGACAGACTCCTACGAGCAGTACTTC; CDR3 protein: CASIGTDSYEQYF
clone size: once; V gene: TRBV28; D gene: NA; J gene: TRBJ2-2; CDR3 DNA: TGTGCCAGCAGTTTGGCCACCGGGGAGCTGTTTTTT; CDR3 protein: CASSLATGELFF
clone size: NA; V gene: TRBV4-1; D gene: TRBD2; J gene: TRBJ2-1; CDR3 DNA: TGCGCCAGCAGCCAAGTGAACCGGGGGGGCTCCTACAATGAGCAGTTCTTC; CDR3 protein: CASSQVNRGGSYNEQFF
clone size: NA; V gene: TRBV19; D gene: NA; J gene: TRBJ2-7; CDR3 DNA: TGTGCCAGTAGTCCGGGACATTTCTACGAGCAGTACTTC; CDR3 protein: CASSPGHFYEQYF
clone size: NA; V gene: TRBV7-7; D gene: NA; J gene: TRBJ2-5; CDR3 DNA: TGTGCTAGCAGCTTAGAGTCGGACAGTGCCGAGACCCAGTACTTC; CDR3 protein: CASSLESDSAETQYF
clone size: NA; V gene: TRBV7-2; D gene: TRBD2; J gene: TRBJ2-7; CDR3 DNA: TGTGCCAGCAGCTTTAGACTAGCGGGGGGCCGGACCTACGAGCAGTACTTC; CDR3 protein: CASSFRLAGGRTYEQYF
clone size: NA; V gene: TRBV11-2; D gene: NA; J gene: TRBJ2-1; CDR3 DNA: TGTGCCAGCAGCTTAGATCGGGATGGTGAGCAGTTCTTC; CDR3 protein: CASSLDRDGEQFF
clone size: NA; V gene: TRBV30; D gene: NA; J gene: TRBJ1-6; CDR3 DNA: TGTGCCTGGAGTCACAGGGATGCACCCCTCCACTTT; CDR3 protein: CAWSHRDAPLHF
clone size: NA; V gene: TRBV5-1; D gene: TRBD2; J gene: TRBJ2-2; CDR3 DNA: TGCGCCAGCAACCCGAGACTAGCGGGAGGGAACACCGGGGAGCTGTTTTTT; CDR3 protein: CASNPRLAGGNTGELFF
clone size: once; V gene: TRBV11-3; D gene: NA; J gene: TRBJ2-6; CDR3 DNA: TGTGCCAGCAGCTTAACCTCAGGGACTGGGGCCAACGTCCTGACTTTC; CDR3 protein: CASSLTSGTGANVLTF
clone size: once; V gene: TRBV5-1; D gene: TRBD1; J gene: TRBJ1-2; CDR3 DNA: TGCGCCAGCAGCTTGAACAGGGGGGACTATGGCTACACCTTC; CDR3 protein: CASSLNRGDYGYTF
clone size: NA; V gene: TRBV11-2; D gene: NA; J gene: TRBJ2-7; CDR3 DNA: TGTGCCAGCAGCTTAGAACCAGGCTACGAGCAGTACTTC; CDR3 protein: CASSLEPGYEQYF
clone size: NA; V gene: TRBV2; D gene: TRBD1; J gene: TRBJ1-5; CDR3 DNA: TGTGCCAGCAGTCCCGGACAGGGAAAACCTAGCAATCAGCCCCAGCATTTT; CDR3 protein: CASSPGQGKPSNQPQHF
clone size: NA; V gene: TRBV12-3/TRBV12-4; D gene: NA; J gene: TRBJ2-1; CDR3 DNA: TGTGCCAGCAGTTTGTGGGGGCCCAATGAGCAGTTCTTC; CDR3 protein: CASSLWGPNEQFF
clone size: few; V gene: TRBV9; D gene: NA; J gene: TRBJ2-3; CDR3 DNA: TGTGCCAGCAGCGTAACCGGGGTCACAGATACGCAGTATTTT; CDR3 protein: CASSVTGVTDTQYF
clone size: NA; V gene: TRBV12-5; D gene: NA; J gene: TRBJ2-2; CDR3 DNA: TGTGCTAGTGGTTTAGGACAGATCACGAACACCGGGGAGCTGTTTTTT; CDR3 protein: CASGLGQITNTGELFF
clone size: once; V gene: TRBV9; D gene: TRBD1; J gene: TRBJ2-3; CDR3 DNA: TGTGCCAGCAGCGTAGGGGCAGGGGGCGGTACAGATACGCAGTATTTT; CDR3 protein: CASSVGAGGGTDTQYF
clone size: NA; V gene: TRBV13; D gene: NA; J gene: TRBJ2-7; CDR3 DNA: TGTGCCAGCAGCTTGCGGGGCCAGGGTTCCTACGAGCAGTACTTC; CDR3 protein: CASSLRGQGSYEQYF
clone size: NA; V gene: TRBV7-9; D gene: NA; J gene: TRBJ2-1; CDR3 DNA: TGTGCCAGCAGCTTAGTTGGCGGGGCCGCTGAGCAGTTCTTC; CDR3 protein: CASSLVGGAAEQFF
clone size: NA; V gene: TRBV18; D gene: NA; J gene: TRBJ1-4; CDR3 DNA: TGTGCCAGCTCACGGGAGGGCTTGAATGAAAAACTGTTTTTT; CDR3 protein: CASSREGLNEKLFF
clone size: NA; V gene: TRBV9; D gene: NA; J gene: TRBJ2-2; CDR3 DNA: TGTGCCAGCACCCGACGGGAAACCACCGGGGAGCTGTTTTTT; CDR3 protein: CASTRRETTGELFF